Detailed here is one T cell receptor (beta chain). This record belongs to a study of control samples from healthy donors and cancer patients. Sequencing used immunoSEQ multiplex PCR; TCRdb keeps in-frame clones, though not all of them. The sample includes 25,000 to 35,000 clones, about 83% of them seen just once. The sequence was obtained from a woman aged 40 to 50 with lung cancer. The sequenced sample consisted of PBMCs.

CDR3: CSVELNRGQGYTF. The CDR3 DNA reads as TGCAGCGTTGAGCTGAACAGGGGGCAAGGCTACACCTTC. The chain combines TRBV29-1 with TRBJ1-2; 9 nucleotides line up with TRBD1. CDR3 length equals 13 residues. Germline V lookup: CDR1 SQVTM, CDR2 ANQGSEA. V dropped 3 bases and J dropped 8; count of bases not matched to a gene: 7.